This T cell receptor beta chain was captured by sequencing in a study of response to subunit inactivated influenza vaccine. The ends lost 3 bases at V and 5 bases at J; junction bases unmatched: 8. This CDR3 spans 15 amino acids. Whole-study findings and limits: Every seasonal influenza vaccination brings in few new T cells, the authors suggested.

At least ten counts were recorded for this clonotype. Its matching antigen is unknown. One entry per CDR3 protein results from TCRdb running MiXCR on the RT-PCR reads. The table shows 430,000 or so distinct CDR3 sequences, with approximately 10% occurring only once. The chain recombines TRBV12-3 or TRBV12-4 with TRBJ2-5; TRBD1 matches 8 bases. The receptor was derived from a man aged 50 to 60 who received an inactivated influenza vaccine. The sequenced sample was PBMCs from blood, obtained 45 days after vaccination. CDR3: CASSFGQGAWETQYF. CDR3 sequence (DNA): TGTGCCAGCAGTTTCGGGCAGGGGGCTTGGGAGACCCAGTACTTC.